Detailed here is one T cell receptor (beta chain). TCRdb re-called the 5' RACE reads and shows each CDR3 protein once, DNA omitted. The repertoire shows about 210,000 distinct CDR3 sequences; the top ten hold about 8%. This sample was included in a study of monozygotic twins with inflammatory bowel disease. The CDR3 runs 13 residues. Germline CDR1 and CDR2: LGHNT and FRNRAP. This chain connects TRBV12-5 to TRBJ2-1; TCRdb designates TRBD1, a call that cannot be tested without DNA. The sequencing sample was made of blood. The sequence was collected from a human donor with ulcerative colitis or Crohn's disease, or a healthy co-twin of an affected twin (not recorded which). Here the CDR3 reads CASGLLAGHEQFF.